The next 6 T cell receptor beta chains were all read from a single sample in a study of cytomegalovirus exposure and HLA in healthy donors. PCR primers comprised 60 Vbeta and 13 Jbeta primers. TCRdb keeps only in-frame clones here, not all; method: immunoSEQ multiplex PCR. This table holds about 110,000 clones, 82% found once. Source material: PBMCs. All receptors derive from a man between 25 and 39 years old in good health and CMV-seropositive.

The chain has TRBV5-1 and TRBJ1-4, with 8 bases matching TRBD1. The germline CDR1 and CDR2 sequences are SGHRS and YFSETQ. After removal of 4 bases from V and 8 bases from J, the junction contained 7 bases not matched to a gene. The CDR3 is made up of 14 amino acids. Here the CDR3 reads CASSIGTGLEKLFF. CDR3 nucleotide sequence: TGCGCCAGCAGCATCGGGACAGGTTTGGAAAAACTGTTTTTT.

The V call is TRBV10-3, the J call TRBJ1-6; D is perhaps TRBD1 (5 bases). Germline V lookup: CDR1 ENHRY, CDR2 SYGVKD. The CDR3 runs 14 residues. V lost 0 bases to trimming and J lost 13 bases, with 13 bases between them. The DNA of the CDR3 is TGTGCCATCAGTGAGTCCACAGGTAGGATGCCCCTCCACTTT. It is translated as CAISESTGRMPLHF.

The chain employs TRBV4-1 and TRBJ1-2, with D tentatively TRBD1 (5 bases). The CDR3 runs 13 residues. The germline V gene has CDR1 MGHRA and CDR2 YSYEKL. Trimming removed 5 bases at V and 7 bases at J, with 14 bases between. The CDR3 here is CASSWDGRGGYTF. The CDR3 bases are TGCGCCAGCAGCTGGGACGGGAGAGGTGGCTACACCTTC.

CDR3 nucleotides: TGCGCCAGCAATTACGACAGGGGGCTGTTAGGCTACACCTTC. It translates to CASNYDRGLLGYTF. The chain joins TRBV23-1 to TRBJ1-2; TRBD1 matches at 10 bases. TRBV23-1 is noted as an ORF with a role that remains uncertain. Trimming at V came to 7 bases and at J to 8 bases, leaving 10 bases not matched to a gene. The CDR3 is 14 amino acids.

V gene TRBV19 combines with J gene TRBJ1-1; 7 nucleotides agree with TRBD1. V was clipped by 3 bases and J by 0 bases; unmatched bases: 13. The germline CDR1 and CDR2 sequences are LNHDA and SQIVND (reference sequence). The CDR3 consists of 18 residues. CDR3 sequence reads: CASSIGTDYPSLNTEAFF. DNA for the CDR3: TGTGCCAGTAGTATTGGGACAGACTATCCCTCCCTGAACACTGAAGCTTTCTTT.

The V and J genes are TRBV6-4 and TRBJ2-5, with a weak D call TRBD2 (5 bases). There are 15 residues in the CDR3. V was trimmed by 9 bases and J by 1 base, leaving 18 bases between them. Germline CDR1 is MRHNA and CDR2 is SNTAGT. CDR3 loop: CARYTTDSIQETQYF. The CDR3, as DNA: TGTGCCAGATATACTACGGACTCCATCCAAGAGACCCAGTACTTC.